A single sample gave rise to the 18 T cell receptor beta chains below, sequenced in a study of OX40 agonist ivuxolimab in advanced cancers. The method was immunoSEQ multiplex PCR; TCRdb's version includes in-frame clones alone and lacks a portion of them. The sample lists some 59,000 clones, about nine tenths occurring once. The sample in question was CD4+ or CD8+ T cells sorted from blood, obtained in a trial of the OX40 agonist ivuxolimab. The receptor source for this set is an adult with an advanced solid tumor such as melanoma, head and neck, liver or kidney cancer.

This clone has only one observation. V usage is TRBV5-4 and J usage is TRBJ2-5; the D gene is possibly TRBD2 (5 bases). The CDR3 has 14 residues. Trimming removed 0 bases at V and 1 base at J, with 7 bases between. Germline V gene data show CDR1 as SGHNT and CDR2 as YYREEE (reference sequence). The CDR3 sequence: CASSLGLTQETQYF. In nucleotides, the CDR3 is TGTGCCAGCAGCTTGGGACTAACCCAAGAGACCCAGTACTTC.

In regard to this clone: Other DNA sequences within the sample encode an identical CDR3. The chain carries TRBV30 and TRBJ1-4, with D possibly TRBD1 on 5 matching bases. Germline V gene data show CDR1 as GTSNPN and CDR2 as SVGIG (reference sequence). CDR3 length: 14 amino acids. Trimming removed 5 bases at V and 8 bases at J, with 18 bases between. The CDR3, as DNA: TGTGCCTGGGGAGATGGGCGTGGGGGGGAAAAACTGTTTTTT. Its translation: CAWGDGRGGEKLFF.

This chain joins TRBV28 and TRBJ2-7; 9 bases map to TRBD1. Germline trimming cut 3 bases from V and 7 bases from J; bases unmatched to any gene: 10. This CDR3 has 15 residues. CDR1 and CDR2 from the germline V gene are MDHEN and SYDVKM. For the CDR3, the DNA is TGTGCCAGCAGTTTCACGGGGACAGGGCTAGGGGAGCAGTACTTC. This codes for CASSFTGTGLGEQYF.

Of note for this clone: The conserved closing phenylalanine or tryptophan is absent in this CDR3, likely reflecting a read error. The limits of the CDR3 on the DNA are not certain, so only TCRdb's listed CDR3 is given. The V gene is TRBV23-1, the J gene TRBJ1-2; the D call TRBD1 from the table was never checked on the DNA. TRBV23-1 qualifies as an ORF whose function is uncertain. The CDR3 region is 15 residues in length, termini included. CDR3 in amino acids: CASSQSRRQGGNPLA.

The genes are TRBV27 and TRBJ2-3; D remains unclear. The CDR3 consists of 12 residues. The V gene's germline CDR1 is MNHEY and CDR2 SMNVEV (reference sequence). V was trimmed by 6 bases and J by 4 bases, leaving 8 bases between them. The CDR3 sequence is CASRGPADTQYF. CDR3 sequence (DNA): TGTGCCAGCAGAGGACCGGCAGATACGCAGTATTTT.

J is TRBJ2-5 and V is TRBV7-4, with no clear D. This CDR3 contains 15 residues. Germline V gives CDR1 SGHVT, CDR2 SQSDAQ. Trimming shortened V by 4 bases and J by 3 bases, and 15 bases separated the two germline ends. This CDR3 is CASSSWVVKKETQYF. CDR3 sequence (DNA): TGTGCCAGCAGCTCCTGGGTAGTAAAAAAAGAGACCCAGTACTTC.

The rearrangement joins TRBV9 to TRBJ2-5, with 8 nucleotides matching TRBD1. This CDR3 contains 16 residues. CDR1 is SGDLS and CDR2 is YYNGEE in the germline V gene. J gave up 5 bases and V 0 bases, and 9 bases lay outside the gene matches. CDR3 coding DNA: TGTGCCAGCAGCGTAGACCCGACAGGGGAATCGGAGACCCAGTACTTC. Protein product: CASSVDPTGESETQYF.

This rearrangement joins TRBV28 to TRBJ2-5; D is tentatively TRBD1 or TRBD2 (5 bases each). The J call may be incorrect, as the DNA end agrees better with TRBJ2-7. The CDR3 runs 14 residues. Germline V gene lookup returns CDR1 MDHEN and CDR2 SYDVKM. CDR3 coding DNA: TGTGCCAGCAGGATCGGGACGCCTCCCTACGAGCAGTACTTC. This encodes CASRIGTPPYEQYF.

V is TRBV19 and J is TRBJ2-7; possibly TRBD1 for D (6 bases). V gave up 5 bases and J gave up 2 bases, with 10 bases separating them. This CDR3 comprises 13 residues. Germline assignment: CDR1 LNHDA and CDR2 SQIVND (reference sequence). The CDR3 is CASSRRDTYEQYF. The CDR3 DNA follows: TGTGCCAGTAGTCGTAGGGACACCTACGAGCAGTACTTC.

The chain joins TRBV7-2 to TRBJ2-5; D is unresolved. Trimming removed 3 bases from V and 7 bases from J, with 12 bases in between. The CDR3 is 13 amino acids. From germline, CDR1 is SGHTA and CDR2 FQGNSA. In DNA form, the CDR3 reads TGTGCCAGCAGCTTTAGGACGCCGGCGACCCAGTACTTC. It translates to CASSFRTPATQYF.

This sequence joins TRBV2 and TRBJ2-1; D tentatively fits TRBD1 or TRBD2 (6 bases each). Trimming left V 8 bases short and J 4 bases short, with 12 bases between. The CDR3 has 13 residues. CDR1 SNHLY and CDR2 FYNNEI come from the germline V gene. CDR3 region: CASGRDTYNEQFF. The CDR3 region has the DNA TGTGCCAGCGGGCGGGACACATACAATGAGCAGTTCTTC. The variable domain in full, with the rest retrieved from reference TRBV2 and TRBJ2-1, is EPEVTQTPSHQVTQMGQEVILRCVPISNHLYFYWYRQILGQKVEFLVSFYNNEISEKSEIFDDQFSVERPDGSNFTLKIRSTKLEDSAMYFCASGRDTYNEQFFGPGTRLTVL.

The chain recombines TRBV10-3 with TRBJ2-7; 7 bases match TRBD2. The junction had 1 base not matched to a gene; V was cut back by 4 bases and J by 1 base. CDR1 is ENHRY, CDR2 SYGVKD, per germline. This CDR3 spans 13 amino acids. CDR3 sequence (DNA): TGTGCCATCAGTGCTAGCGGATCCTACGAGCAGTACTTC. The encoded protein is CAISASGSYEQYF.

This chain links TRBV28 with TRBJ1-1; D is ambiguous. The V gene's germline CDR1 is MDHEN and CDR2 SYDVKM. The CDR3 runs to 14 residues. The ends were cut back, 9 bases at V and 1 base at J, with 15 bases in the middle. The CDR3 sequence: CASMTGSRNTEAFF. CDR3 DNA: TGTGCCAGTATGACCGGATCACGGAACACTGAAGCTTTCTTT.

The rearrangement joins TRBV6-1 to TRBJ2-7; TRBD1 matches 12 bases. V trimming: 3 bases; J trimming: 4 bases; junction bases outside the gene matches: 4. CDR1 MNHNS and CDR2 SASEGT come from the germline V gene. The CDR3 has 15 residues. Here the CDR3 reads CASSEGQGAFYEQYF. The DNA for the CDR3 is TGTGCCAGCAGTGAGGGACAGGGGGCGTTTTACGAGCAGTACTTC.

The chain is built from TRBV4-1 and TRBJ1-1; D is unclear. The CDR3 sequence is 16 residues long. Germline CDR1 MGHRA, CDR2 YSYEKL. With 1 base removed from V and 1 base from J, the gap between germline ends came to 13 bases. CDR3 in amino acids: CASSQVSARANTEAFF. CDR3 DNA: TGCGCCAGCAGCCAAGTGTCGGCTCGGGCGAACACTGAAGCTTTCTTT.

The CDR3 is CASSWGASSSYEQYF. The CDR3 DNA follows: TGTGCCAGTAGTTGGGGGGCTTCTAGCTCCTACGAGCAGTACTTC. The gene calls are TRBV19 and TRBJ2-7; D may match TRBD1 or TRBD2 (6 bases each). The V and J ends lost 5 bases and 0 bases respectively, with 14 bases between them. The germline V gene has CDR1 LNHDA and CDR2 SQIVND (reference sequence). CDR3 length equals 15 residues. Full variable domain (remainder filled in from reference TRBV19 and TRBJ2-7): DGGITQSPKYLFRKEGQNVTLSCEQNLNHDAMYWYRQDPGQGLRLIYYSQIVNDFQKGDIAEGYSVSREKKESFPLTVTSAQKNPTAFYLCASSWGASSSYEQYFGPGTRLTVT.

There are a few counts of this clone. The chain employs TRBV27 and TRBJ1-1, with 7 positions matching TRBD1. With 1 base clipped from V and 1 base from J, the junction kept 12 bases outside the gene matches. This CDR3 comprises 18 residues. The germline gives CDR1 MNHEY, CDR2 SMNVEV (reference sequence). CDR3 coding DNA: TGTGCCAGCAGTTTATATCCCCCGACAGGGTTGCGGAACACTGAAGCTTTCTTT. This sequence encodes CASSLYPPTGLRNTEAFF.

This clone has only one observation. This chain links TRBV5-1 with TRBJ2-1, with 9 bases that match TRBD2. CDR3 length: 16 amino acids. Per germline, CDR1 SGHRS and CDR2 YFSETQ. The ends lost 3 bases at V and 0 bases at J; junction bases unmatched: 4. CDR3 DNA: TGCGCCAGCAGCTATATAGCGGGAGACTCCTACAATGAGCAGTTCTTC. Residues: CASSYIAGDSYNEQFF.